This is a list of T cell receptor beta chains from one sample in a study of OX40 agonist ivuxolimab in advanced cancers. Some clones are missing from TCRdb's copy, which holds only in-frame ones; the method was immunoSEQ multiplex PCR. The sample contains tens of thousands of clones, 92% of which appear only once. Sequencing was performed on CD4+ or CD8+ T cells sorted from blood, taken in a trial of the OX40 agonist ivuxolimab. These receptors were collected from an adult with an advanced solid tumor such as melanoma, head and neck, liver or kidney cancer. Each CDR3 is given without its conserved first and last residue. A D gene is named only where the DNA matches it firmly.

>TRBV6-5|-|TRBJ2-5
ASSPLGERAETQY
>TRBV7-2|-|TRBJ2-7
ASSSAGYEQY
>TRBV6-5|TRBD2|TRBJ2-3
ATRLAASTDTQY
>TRBV30|-|TRBJ2-3
AGGRASTDTQY
>TRBV6-6|TRBD1|TRBJ1-2
ASRPGQGASNYGYT
>TRBV6-1|TRBD1|TRBJ2-5
ASSVKSSRGSGETQY
>TRBV29-1|-|TRBJ1-2
SVETPGPSFGYT
>TRBV9|-|TRBJ2-7
ASSVGTGPVPEQY
>TRBV11-1|-|TRBJ2-7
ASSLFGEQY
>TRBV18|-|TRBJ2-7
ASSPPGPPVYEQY
>TRBV30|-|TRBJ1-6
AWSVSRTGSPLH
>TRBV5-1|-|TRBJ1-2
ASNPDGGNYGYT
>TRBV11-3|TRBD1|TRBJ2-5
ASSYRGPQETQY
>TRBV11-2|-|TRBJ1-4
ASSLDTGAWDVEKLF
>TRBV7-9|TRBD1|TRBJ2-2
ASKYRGGANTGELF
>TRBV11-2|TRBD1|TRBJ2-1
ASSLGGQVRNEQF
>TRBV7-2|TRBD1|TRBJ1-5
ASSDRGSNQPQH
>TRBV6-1|TRBD2|TRBJ2-7
ASSESLGRAGEQY
>TRBV4-1|TRBD1|TRBJ1-2
ASSPERPGTGANYGYT
>TRBV7-7|-|TRBJ2-3
ASSSGTGTDTQY
>TRBV7-9|-|TRBJ2-5
ASSEEQETQY
>TRBV7-3|-|TRBJ2-3
ASSLTDTQY
>TRBV19|-|TRBJ2-5
ASSRTHSVETQY
>TRBV6-5|-|TRBJ2-7
ASSYSVGNLYEQY
>TRBV5-1|-|TRBJ2-1
ASSFYNEQF
>TRBV30|-|TRBJ2-7
AWSVTLSYEQY
>TRBV30|-|TRBJ2-7
AWSVQSYHEQY
>TRBV28|TRBD1|TRBJ2-3
ASSLTGTGTDTQY
>TRBV2|TRBD1|TRBJ2-4
AITVLTGVNIQY
>TRBV6-5|-|TRBJ2-2
ASSLASSNTGELF
>TRBV6-1|TRBD1|TRBJ2-7
ASSPGTGEEQY
>TRBV19|-|TRBJ2-2
ASSIIRESTGELF
>TRBV19|TRBD2|TRBJ2-1
ASTTSTPRHEQF
>TRBV6-5|TRBD1|TRBJ1-2
ASSYPQGAGGYT
>TRBV11-2|-|TRBJ2-7
ASSLAPGRGGTYEQY
>TRBV19|-|TRBJ1-1
ASSPRGGLVNTEAF